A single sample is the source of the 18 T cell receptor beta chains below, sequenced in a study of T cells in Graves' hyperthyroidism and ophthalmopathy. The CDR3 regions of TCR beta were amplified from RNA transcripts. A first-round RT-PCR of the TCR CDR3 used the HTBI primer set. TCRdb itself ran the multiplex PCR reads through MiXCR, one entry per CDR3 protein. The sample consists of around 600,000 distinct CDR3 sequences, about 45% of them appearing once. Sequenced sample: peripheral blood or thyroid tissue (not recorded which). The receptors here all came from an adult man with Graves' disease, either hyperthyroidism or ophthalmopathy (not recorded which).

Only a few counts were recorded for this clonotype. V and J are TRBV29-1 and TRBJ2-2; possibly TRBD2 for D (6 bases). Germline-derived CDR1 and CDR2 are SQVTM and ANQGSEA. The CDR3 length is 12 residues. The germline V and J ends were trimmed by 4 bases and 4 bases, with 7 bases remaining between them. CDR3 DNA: TGCAGCGTTGGCGGGGTCACCGGGGAGCTGTTTTTT. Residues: CSVGGVTGELFF.

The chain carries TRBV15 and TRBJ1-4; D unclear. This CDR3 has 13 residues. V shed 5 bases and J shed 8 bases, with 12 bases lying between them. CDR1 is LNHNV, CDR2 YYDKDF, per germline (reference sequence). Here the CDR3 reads CATSGTRKEKLFF. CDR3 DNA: TGTGCCACCAGCGGTACAAGAAAGGAAAAACTGTTTTTT.

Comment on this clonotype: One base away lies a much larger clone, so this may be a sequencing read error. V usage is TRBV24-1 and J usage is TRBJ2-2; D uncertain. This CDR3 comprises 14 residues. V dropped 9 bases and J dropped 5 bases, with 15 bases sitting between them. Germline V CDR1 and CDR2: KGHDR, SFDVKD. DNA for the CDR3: TGTGCCACCGCAGAGCGACCAACAACCGGGGAGCTGTTTTTT. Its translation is CATAERPTTGELFF.

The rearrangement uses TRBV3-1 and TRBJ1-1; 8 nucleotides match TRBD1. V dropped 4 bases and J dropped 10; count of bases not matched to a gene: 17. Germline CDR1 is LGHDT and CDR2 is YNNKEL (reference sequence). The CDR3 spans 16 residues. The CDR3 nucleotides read TGTGCCAGCAGCCTAACGATCGGGACAGGTGTGGGATCAGCTTTCTTT. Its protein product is CASSLTIGTGVGSAFF. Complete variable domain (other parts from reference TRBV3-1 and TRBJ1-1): DTAVSQTPKYLVTQMGNDKSIKCEQNLGHDTMYWYKQDSKKFLKIMFSYNNKELIINETVPNRFSPKSPDKAHLNLHINSLELGDSAVYFCASSLTIGTGVGSAFFGQGTRLTVV.

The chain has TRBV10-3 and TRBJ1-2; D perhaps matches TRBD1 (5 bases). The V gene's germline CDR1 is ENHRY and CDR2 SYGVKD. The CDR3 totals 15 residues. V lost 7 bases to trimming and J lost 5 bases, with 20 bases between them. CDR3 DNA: TGTGCCATCAACCCCAGGGAAGACAGAGGATATGGCTACACCTTC. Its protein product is CAINPREDRGYGYTF.

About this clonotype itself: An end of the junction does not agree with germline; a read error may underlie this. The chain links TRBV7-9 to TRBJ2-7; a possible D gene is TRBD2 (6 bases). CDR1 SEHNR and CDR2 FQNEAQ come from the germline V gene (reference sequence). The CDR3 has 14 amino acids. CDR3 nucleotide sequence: TGCGCCAGCAGCTTCGGGCAGGGAGGACACGAGCAGTACTTC. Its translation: CASSFGQGGHEQYF.

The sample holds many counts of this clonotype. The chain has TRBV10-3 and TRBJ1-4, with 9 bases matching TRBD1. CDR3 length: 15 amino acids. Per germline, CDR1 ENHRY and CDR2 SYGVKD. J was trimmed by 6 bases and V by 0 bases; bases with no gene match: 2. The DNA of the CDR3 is TGTGCCATCAGTGAGTCGGACAGGGGAGATGAAAAACTGTTTTTT. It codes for CAISESDRGDEKLFF.

DNA of the CDR3: TGTGCCAGCAGCGGTCGGACAGGTTTTTACGAGCAGTACTTC. It codes for CASSGRTGFYEQYF. The chain carries TRBV7-9 and TRBJ2-7; TRBD1 matches 7 bases. V lost 5 bases and J lost 4; bases outside the gene matches: 8. This CDR3 region has 14 residues. CDR1 is SEHNR, CDR2 FQNEAQ, per germline (reference sequence).

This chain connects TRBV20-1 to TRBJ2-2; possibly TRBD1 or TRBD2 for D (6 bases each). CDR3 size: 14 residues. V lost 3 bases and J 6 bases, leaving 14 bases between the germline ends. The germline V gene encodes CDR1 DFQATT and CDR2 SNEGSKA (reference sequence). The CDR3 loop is CSARRGEGAGELFF. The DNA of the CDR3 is TGCAGTGCTAGGAGGGGGGAAGGGGCCGGGGAGCTGTTTTTT.

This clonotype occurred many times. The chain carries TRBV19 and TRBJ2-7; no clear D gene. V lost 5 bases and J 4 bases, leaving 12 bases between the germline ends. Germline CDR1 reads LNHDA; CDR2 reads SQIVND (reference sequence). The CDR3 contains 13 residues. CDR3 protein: CASSAGPRYEQYF. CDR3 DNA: TGTGCCAGTAGTGCCGGGCCGCGATACGAGCAGTACTTC.

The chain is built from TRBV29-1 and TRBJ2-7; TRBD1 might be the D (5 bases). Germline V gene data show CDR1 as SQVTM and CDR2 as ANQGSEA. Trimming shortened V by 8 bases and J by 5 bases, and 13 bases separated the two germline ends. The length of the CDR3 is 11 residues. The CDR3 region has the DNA TGCAGCTTGGGCAGGGTCGACGAGCAGTACTTC. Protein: CSLGRVDEQYF.

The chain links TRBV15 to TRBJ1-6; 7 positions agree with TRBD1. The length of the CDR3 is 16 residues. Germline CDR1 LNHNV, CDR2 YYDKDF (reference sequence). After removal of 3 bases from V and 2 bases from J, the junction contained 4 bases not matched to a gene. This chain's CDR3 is CATSRSGTAYNSPLHF. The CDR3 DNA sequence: TGTGCCACCAGCAGGTCCGGGACAGCCTATAATTCACCCCTCCACTTT.

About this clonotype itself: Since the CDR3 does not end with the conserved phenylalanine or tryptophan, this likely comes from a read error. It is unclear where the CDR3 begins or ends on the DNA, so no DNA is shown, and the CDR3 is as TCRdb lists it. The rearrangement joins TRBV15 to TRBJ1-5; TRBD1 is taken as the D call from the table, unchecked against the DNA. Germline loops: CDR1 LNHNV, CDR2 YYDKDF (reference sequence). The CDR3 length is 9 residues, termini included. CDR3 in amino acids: CATSRAPGA.

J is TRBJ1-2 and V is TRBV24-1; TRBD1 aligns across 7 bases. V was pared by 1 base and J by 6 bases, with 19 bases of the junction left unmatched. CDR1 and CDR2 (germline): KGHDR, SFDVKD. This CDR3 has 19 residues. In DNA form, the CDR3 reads TGTGCCACCAGTGATTTAGTACCCATGGACAGGCGAGGTTTCGATGGCTACACCTTC. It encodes CATSDLVPMDRRGFDGYTF.

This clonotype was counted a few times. This chain's CDR3 is CASGSGYTEAFF. The CDR3 DNA follows: TGTGCCAGTGGTTCAGGGTACACTGAAGCTTTCTTT. The gene calls are TRBV19 and TRBJ1-1; TRBD1 is a possible D gene (5 bases). This CDR3 is 12 amino acids long. Germline V gene lookup returns CDR1 LNHDA and CDR2 SQIVND (reference sequence). V was pared by 8 bases and J by 3 bases, with 10 bases between.

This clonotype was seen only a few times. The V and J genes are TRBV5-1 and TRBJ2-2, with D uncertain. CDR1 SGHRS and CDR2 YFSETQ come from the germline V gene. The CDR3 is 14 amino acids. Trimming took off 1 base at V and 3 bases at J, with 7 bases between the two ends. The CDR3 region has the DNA TGCGCCAGCAGCTTGTACCGAGACACCGGGGAGCTGTTTTTT. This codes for CASSLYRDTGELFF.

As DNA, the CDR3 is TGCAGCGTGGACCCACTTGGGACGGTGAACACTGAAGCTTTCTTT. Its translation: CSVDPLGTVNTEAFF. The J gene is TRBJ1-1, the V gene TRBV29-1; D is perhaps TRBD1 (5 bases). Germline CDR1 SQVTM, CDR2 ANQGSEA. This CDR3 contains 15 residues. The germline V and J ends were trimmed by 6 bases and 0 bases, with 17 bases remaining between them.

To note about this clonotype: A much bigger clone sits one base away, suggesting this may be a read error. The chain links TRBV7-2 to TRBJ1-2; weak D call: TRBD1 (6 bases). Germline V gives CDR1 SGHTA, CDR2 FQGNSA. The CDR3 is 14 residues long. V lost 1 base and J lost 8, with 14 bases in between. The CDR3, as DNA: TGTGCCAGCAGCTTAGGTGGGACAATAAGAGGCTACACCTTC. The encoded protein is CASSLGGTIRGYTF.